These 17 T cell receptor beta chains came from one sample sequenced in a study of regulatory T cells in long-lasting Graves disease. The TCR beta library used iRepertoire HTBI primers with Arm-PCR amplification of CDR3. TCRdb reanalysed the multiplex PCR reads using MiXCR and keeps one entry per CDR3 protein. The sample carries 350,000 to 500,000 distinct CDR3 sequences, about 21% recorded once. Time point of the sample: persistent/refractory GD, antithyroid drugs over 5 years with positive TRAb. PBMCs provided the RNA from which the TCR library was made. This sample comprised peripheral blood mononuclear cells (PBMCs), obtained when the disease was refractory, from a patient treated with antithyroid drugs. Receptor source: a female donor with Graves disease.

This clonotype was counted at least ten times. The chain employs TRBV7-3 and TRBJ2-5; D unclear. The germline V and J ends were trimmed by 5 bases and 4 bases, with 17 bases remaining between them. CDR3 length: 15 amino acids. Germline loops: CDR1 SGHTA, CDR2 FQGTGA. The CDR3: CASSRTGDSLETQYF. CDR3 nucleotide sequence: TGTGCCAGCAGCCGCACTGGCGATTCACTAGAGACCCAGTACTTC. The whole variable domain, remainder taken from reference TRBV7-3 and TRBJ2-5, is GAGVSQTPSNKVTEKGKYVELRCDPISGHTALYWYRQSLGQGPEFLIYFQGTGAADDSGLPNDRFFAVRPEGSVSTLKIQRTERGDSAVYLCASSRTGDSLETQYFGPGTRLLVL.

The rearrangement links TRBV20-1 to TRBJ1-1; D remains ambiguous. The ends were cut back, 5 bases at V and 5 bases at J, with 15 bases in the middle. This CDR3 comprises 13 residues. The germline V gene encodes CDR1 DFQATT and CDR2 SNEGSKA (reference sequence). CDR3 loop: CSADRAGETEAFF. As DNA, the CDR3 is TGCAGTGCTGACCGGGCTGGCGAAACTGAAGCTTTCTTT.

The table lists this clonotype with a few counts. The chain recombines TRBV19 with TRBJ2-4; perhaps TRBD2 as D (6 bases). Germline V gene sequence: CDR1 LNHDA, CDR2 SQIVND (reference sequence). The V end was cut by 3 bases, the J end by 8 bases, with 23 bases between. This CDR3 has 17 amino acids. CDR3 nucleotides: TGTGCCAGTAGTATTCCTCAACCCGGGAGAGTAAGGGACATTCAGTACTTC. Translation gives CASSIPQPGRVRDIQYF.

This clonotype was seen only a few times. The chain is built from TRBV24-1 and TRBJ1-5; D perhaps matches TRBD1 (6 bases). Germline CDR1 is KGHDR and CDR2 is SFDVKD. V was clipped by 9 bases and J by 3 bases, with 14 bases between them. This CDR3 region has 14 residues. CDR3 region: CATPGDTDNQPQHF. CDR3 bases: TGTGCCACCCCAGGGGACACGGACAATCAGCCCCAGCATTTT.

This rearrangement joins TRBV2 to TRBJ2-1, with a weak D call TRBD1 (6 bases). V lost 7 bases and J lost 14, with 15 bases in between. Per germline, CDR1 SNHLY and CDR2 FYNNEI. This CDR3 has 11 residues. The CDR3, as DNA: TGTGCCAGCATCGGTGGGACAATGAAGTTCTTC. Protein sequence: CASIGGTMKFF.

The rearrangement links TRBV30 to TRBJ2-7; 12 bases map to TRBD1. The CDR3 covers 16 residues. Germline V gives CDR1 GTSNPN, CDR2 SVGIG (reference sequence). The V segment lost 4 bases and the J segment 4 bases; nucleotides outside the gene matches: 11. Written as DNA, the CDR3 is TGTGCCTGGACCTCCCCTGGGACAGGGGGCCTTTACGAGCAGTACTTC. Its translation: CAWTSPGTGGLYEQYF.

V gene TRBV19 combines with J gene TRBJ1-1, with D maybe TRBD1 (5 bases). Trimming left V 6 bases short and J 0 bases short, with 20 bases between. This CDR3 has 17 residues. The germline CDR1 and CDR2 sequences are LNHDA and SQIVND (reference sequence). In DNA, the CDR3 is TGTGCCAGTAGCTTCCTATCCCTCACAGGTATGAACACTGAAGCTTTCTTT. Translation: CASSFLSLTGMNTEAFF. Using reference TRBV19 and TRBJ1-1 for the parts outside the CDR3, the full variable domain is DGGITQSPKYLFRKEGQNVTLSCEQNLNHDAMYWYRQDPGQGLRLIYYSQIVNDFQKGDIAEGYSVSREKKESFPLTVTSAQKNPTAFYLCASSFLSLTGMNTEAFFGQGTRLTVV.

This chain connects TRBV6-1 to TRBJ2-1; D is ambiguous. CDR1 is MNHNS, CDR2 SASEGT, per germline. V was trimmed by 7 bases and J by 2 bases, leaving 12 bases between them. This CDR3 contains 14 residues. CDR3 nucleotide sequence: TGTGCCAGCATAGGGTGGACCACCTACAATGAGCAGTTCTTC. Translating it yields CASIGWTTYNEQFF.

V is TRBV18 and J is TRBJ2-2; 11 bases fit TRBD1. Germline-derived CDR1 and CDR2 are KGHSH and LQKENI. Trimming took 6 bases from V and 2 from J; bases not matched to a gene: 2. CDR3 length equals 15 residues. The CDR3 here is CASSGQGGNTGELFF. The CDR3, as DNA: TGTGCCAGCTCGGGACAGGGGGGAAACACCGGGGAGCTGTTTTTT.

The V call is TRBV19, the J call TRBJ2-2; 10 nucleotides agree with TRBD2. Losses at the gene ends were 0 bases for V and 6 bases for J; bases not matched to a gene: 10. Per germline, CDR1 LNHDA and CDR2 SQIVND (reference sequence). The CDR3 contains 18 residues. The CDR3 here is CASSIDVLAGDYPGELFF. DNA of the CDR3: TGTGCCAGTAGTATAGATGTGCTAGCGGGAGATTATCCCGGGGAGCTGTTTTTT.

The CDR3 loop reads CSARDRLVWENIQYF. The DNA of the CDR3 is TGCAGTGCTAGAGATCGGCTAGTATGGGAAAACATTCAGTACTTC. The J gene is TRBJ2-4, the V gene TRBV20-1, with D unclear. Looked up from germline, CDR1 is DFQATT and CDR2 is SNEGSKA (reference sequence). This CDR3 has 15 amino acids. With 0 bases removed from V and 5 bases from J, the gap between germline ends came to 14 bases.

This clonotype occurred a few times. The J gene is TRBJ2-5, the V gene TRBV12-3 or TRBV12-4; D gene ambiguous. The germline V and J ends were trimmed by 8 bases and 5 bases, with 9 bases remaining between them. This CDR3 spans 11 amino acids. CDR3: CASAGLETQYF. CDR3 coding DNA: TGTGCCAGCGCAGGCTTGGAGACCCAGTACTTC.

V and J are TRBV3-1 and TRBJ2-3; TRBD1 or TRBD2 may be the D gene (7 bases each). Per the germline V gene, CDR1 is LGHDT and CDR2 is YNNKEL (reference sequence). The CDR3 sequence is 13 residues long. V lost 5 bases and J lost 5, with 11 bases in between. The CDR3 DNA follows: TGTGCCAGCAGCTCAGGGGGGGTAGATACGCAGTATTTT. Protein sequence: CASSSGGVDTQYF.

This clonotype was seen ten or more times. The chain joins TRBV11-2 to TRBJ2-7; a weak D match, TRBD2 (5 bases). The CDR3 sequence is 17 residues long. From germline, CDR1 is SGHAT and CDR2 FQNNGV. Deletions cut 1 base from V and 2 bases from J, with 18 bases between. The CDR3 bases are TGTGCCAGCAGCTTAGGCCCAGGTCCAGGACTCCCCTACGAGCAGTACTTC. It codes for CASSLGPGPGLPYEQYF.

The chain joins TRBV28 to TRBJ2-1, with 10 nucleotides matching TRBD2. V was pared by 1 base and J by 1 base, with 4 bases of the junction left unmatched. The CDR3 sequence is 17 residues long. CDR1 is MDHEN and CDR2 is SYDVKM in the germline V gene. The CDR3 bases are TGTGCCAGCAGTTTATTTACAGCGGGAGGGTCCTACAATGAGCAGTTCTTC. Amino acid sequence: CASSLFTAGGSYNEQFF.

This chain uses TRBV6-2 or TRBV6-3 with TRBJ2-7; tentatively, D is TRBD1 or TRBD2 (5 bases each). The CDR3 has 18 amino acids. Germline CDR1 is MNHEY and CDR2 is SVGEGT. Trimming shortened V by 5 bases and J by 3 bases, and 26 bases separated the two germline ends. In DNA form, the CDR3 reads TGTGCCAGCAGTGTATCCCCCTACGCCGGGACGGGGCTCTACGAGCAGTACTTC. As protein: CASSVSPYAGTGLYEQYF.

This clonotype was detected many times. The chain employs TRBV28 and TRBJ1-1; possibly TRBD1 for D (5 bases). CDR1 and CDR2 from the germline V gene are MDHEN and SYDVKM. Trimming shortened V by 5 bases and J by 9 bases, and 19 bases separated the two germline ends. The CDR3 is 14 residues long. In nucleotides, the CDR3 is TGTGCCAGCAGTCCCGTGCCTGGGACTAACAAAGCTTTCTTT. The encoded protein is CASSPVPGTNKAFF.